The 32 T cell receptor beta chains below were found in one sample sequenced in a study of T cell clones after liver transplantation. Libraries were prepared by immunoSEQ multiplex PCR; TCRdb keeps only in-frame clonotypes and omits some of them. The data show 70,000 to 95,000 clones, roughly 80% seen once. This specimen consisted of CD4+ T cells from blood, obtained at the 22-month timepoint. The receptors shown here come from a human patient who received a liver transplant. Certain T cells may be donor cells from the graft.

This clone was detected only once. The rearrangement uses TRBV27 and TRBJ1-4; no definite D call. The CDR3 has 14 amino acids. Between the trimmed V and J ends, which lost 5 bases and 0 bases, there was a span of 7 bases. Germline-derived CDR1 and CDR2 are MNHEY and SMNVEV (reference sequence). CDR3 in amino acids: CASSIVTTNEKLFF. The DNA for the CDR3 is TGTGCCAGCAGTATAGTGACAACTAATGAAAAACTGTTTTTT.

CDR3 region: CASSQYRGSGYEQYF. CDR3 DNA: TGTGCCAGCAGCCAATACAGGGGGTCGGGCTACGAGCAGTACTTC. The rearrangement links TRBV4-2 to TRBJ2-7; TRBD1 aligns across 8 bases. From germline, CDR1 is LGHNA and CDR2 YNFKEQ. Trimming cost V 2 bases and J 3 bases; bases outside gene matches: 6. The CDR3 contains 15 residues.

In its sample, this clone was seen a few times. The chain combines TRBV6-6 with TRBJ2-7, with 9 bases that match TRBD1. Germline V CDR1 and CDR2: MNHNY, SVGAGI (reference sequence). The junction had 10 bases not matched to a gene; V was cut back by 6 bases and J by 1 base. This CDR3 contains 16 residues. The CDR3 protein is CASSDSQQGASYEQYF. In DNA, the CDR3 is TGTGCCAGCAGCGACTCGCAACAGGGGGCATCCTACGAGCAGTACTTC.

The chain has TRBV9 and TRBJ1-2; TRBD1 might be the D (5 bases). In germline, CDR1 is SGDLS, CDR2 YYNGEE. Trimming removed 4 bases at V and 1 base at J, with 14 bases between. CDR3 length: 15 residues. The CDR3 DNA is TGTGCCAGCAGCAAGGGAGGGACGGTTAACTATGGCTACACCTTC. It yields the protein CASSKGGTVNYGYTF.

The V and J genes are TRBV19 and TRBJ1-5, with 8 bases aligning to TRBD1. With 2 bases clipped from V and 1 base from J, the junction kept 7 bases outside the gene matches. This CDR3 comprises 17 residues. Germline V lookup: CDR1 LNHDA, CDR2 SQIVND (reference sequence). CDR3 in DNA: TGTGCCAGTAGTATACTCGGACAGGGAAGGAGCAATCAGCCCCAGCATTTT. Protein product: CASSILGQGRSNQPQHF.

The J gene is TRBJ2-5, the V gene TRBV7-2, with 10 bases lining up with TRBD2. V shed 0 bases and J 9 bases; nucleotides not matched to a gene: 4. The CDR3 totals 14 residues. Germline loops: CDR1 SGHTA, CDR2 FQGNSA. The CDR3 bases are TGTGCCAGCAGCTTAGCACGTAGCGGGGGGCCCCAGTACTTC. Translation: CASSLARSGGPQYF.

The V call is TRBV7-9, the J call TRBJ2-7; no clear D gene. The germline gives CDR1 SEHNR, CDR2 FQNEAQ (reference sequence). The CDR3 contains 10 residues. Trimming shortened V by 8 bases and J by 3 bases, and 5 bases separated the two germline ends. In DNA form, the CDR3 reads TGTGCCAGCGGAGACTACGAGCAGTACTTC. It encodes CASGDYEQYF. Complete variable domain (other parts from reference TRBV7-9 and TRBJ2-7): DTGVSQNPRHKITKRGQNVTFRCDPISEHNRLYWYRQTLGQGPEFLTYFQNEAQLEKSRLLSDRFSAERPKGSFSTLEIQRTEQGDSAMYLCASGDYEQYFGPGTRLTVT.

In DNA, the CDR3 is TGTGCCAGCAGCTTAGGGGGACTAGCCCGGACGCAGTATTTT. This gives the protein CASSLGGLARTQYF. This rearrangement joins TRBV7-2 to TRBJ2-3; 9 nucleotides match TRBD2. The CDR3 runs to 14 residues. V dropped 1 base and J dropped 9; count of bases not matched to a gene: 5. CDR1 is SGHTA and CDR2 is FQGNSA in the germline V gene.

This chain joins TRBV28 and TRBJ2-6; D is possibly TRBD1 (6 bases). Germline CDR1 and CDR2: MDHEN and SYDVKM. The CDR3 sequence is 16 residues long. The V end was cut by 3 bases, the J end by 2 bases, with 11 bases between. The DNA for the CDR3 is TGTGCCAGCAGTTTGCTTACAGGGCCTGGGGCCAACGTCCTGACTTTC. Translating gives CASSLLTGPGANVLTF. The entire variable domain, with the rest obtained from reference TRBV28 and TRBJ2-6, is as follows: DVKVTQSSRYLVKRTGEKVFLECVQDMDHENMFWYRQDPGLGLRLIYFSYDVKMKEKGDIPEGYSVSREKKERFSLILESASTNQTSMYLCASSLLTGPGANVLTFGAGSRLTVL.

This sequence joins TRBV6-5 and TRBJ1-1; D gene ambiguous. The CDR3 contains 13 residues. Germline CDR1 and CDR2: MNHEY and SVGAGI. Trimming took off 6 bases at V and 2 bases at J, with 10 bases between the two ends. The CDR3 nucleotides read TGTGCCAGCAGAAGGGCAGTTAACACTGAAGCTTTCTTT. Amino acid sequence: CASRRAVNTEAFF.

The rearrangement uses TRBV10-3 and TRBJ1-2; D remains unclear. Germline CDR1 and CDR2: ENHRY and SYGVKD. The CDR3 has 12 residues. Trimming cost V 8 bases and J 7 bases, with 14 bases left between them. CDR3 amino acids: CAIFGTLGGYTF. In DNA, the CDR3 is TGTGCCATCTTTGGCACTTTAGGTGGCTACACCTTC.

The chain employs TRBV6-6 and TRBJ2-5; a possible D gene is TRBD2 (5 bases). Trimming took off 8 bases at V and 2 bases at J, with 12 bases between the two ends. CDR1 is MNHNY, CDR2 SVGAGI, per germline (reference sequence). CDR3 length: 13 residues. In nucleotides, the CDR3 is TGTGCCAGCGCCCGGGGTTTACAAGAGACCCAGTACTTC. As protein: CASARGLQETQYF.

The genes are TRBV7-9 and TRBJ2-1; 7 bases are shared with TRBD2. V lost 0 bases and J lost 7; bases outside the gene matches: 3. The CDR3 spans 14 residues. Germline CDR1 and CDR2: SEHNR and FQNEAQ (reference sequence). As DNA, the CDR3 is TGTGCCAGCAGCTTAGCCGGGACTAAGAATGAGCAGTTCTTC. It translates to CASSLAGTKNEQFF. The variable domain in full, with the rest retrieved from reference TRBV7-9 and TRBJ2-1, is DTGVSQNPRHKITKRGQNVTFRCDPISEHNRLYWYRQTLGQGPEFLTYFQNEAQLEKSRLLSDRFSAERPKGSFSTLEIQRTEQGDSAMYLCASSLAGTKNEQFFGPGTRLTVL.

The chain has TRBV7-9 and TRBJ1-1, with D tentatively TRBD1 (6 bases). Germline CDR1 is SEHNR and CDR2 is FQNEAQ (reference sequence). CDR3 length: 16 amino acids. Trimming shortened V by 6 bases and J by 8 bases, and 25 bases separated the two germline ends. The CDR3: CASRRSRPQQGHEAFF. CDR3 sequence (DNA): TGTGCCAGCAGGCGTTCCCGCCCACAACAGGGCCACGAAGCTTTCTTT.

The rearrangement joins TRBV7-2 to TRBJ2-5; D may correspond to TRBD1 or TRBD2 (5 bases each). Germline loops: CDR1 SGHTA, CDR2 FQGNSA. The V gene lost 5 bases and the J gene lost 1 base, with 14 bases spanning the gap. The CDR3 spans 15 residues. The CDR3 nucleotides are TGTGCCAGCAGCCCCCTTTGGGGGAGCCAAGAGACCCAGTACTTC. Its translation is CASSPLWGSQETQYF.

The chain links TRBV7-6 to TRBJ2-7; TRBD2 matches at 8 bases. The ends lost 1 base at V and 5 bases at J; junction bases unmatched: 4. In germline, CDR1 is SGHVS, CDR2 FNYEAQ. This CDR3 region has 14 residues. In nucleotides, the CDR3 is TGTGCCAGCAGCTTAGGGACTAGCAGGGACGAGCAGTACTTC. This codes for CASSLGTSRDEQYF.

The chain has TRBV4-3 and TRBJ1-6; D unclear. Germline CDR1 LGHNA, CDR2 YSLEER. Trimming stripped 1 base from V and 3 bases from J, with 7 bases between. The CDR3 length is 15 residues. Written as DNA, the CDR3 is TGCGCCAGCAGCCAAGTGGACGGCTATAATTCACCCCTCCACTTT. This codes for CASSQVDGYNSPLHF.

The gene calls are TRBV6-5 and TRBJ2-7, with D possibly TRBD2 on 6 matching bases. The V end lost 1 base, the J end lost 4 bases, and 11 bases lay between the germline ends. The CDR3 covers 14 residues. Germline V gene data show CDR1 as MNHEY and CDR2 as SVGAGI. CDR3 bases: TGTGCCAGCAGTTACTTGCGGGCGGGATACGAGCAGTACTTC. Translation gives CASSYLRAGYEQYF.

V gene TRBV28 combines with J gene TRBJ2-4; 8 positions match TRBD2. Germline lookup yields CDR1 MDHEN and CDR2 SYDVKM. The CDR3 runs to 16 residues. V gave up 7 bases and J gave up 3 bases; unmatched junction bases: 11. As DNA, the CDR3 is TGTGCCAGCACCCCGGGGGGGGTGTCGGACAAAAACATTCAGTACTTC. Translation gives CASTPGGVSDKNIQYF.

The CDR3 coding sequence is TGCAGTGCTCTAGGAACCTACGAGCAGTACTTC. It specifies CSALGTYEQYF. V gene TRBV20-1 combines with J gene TRBJ2-7; D is ambiguous. V was shortened by 5 bases and J by 2 bases, with 7 bases between the two germline ends. Germline loops: CDR1 DFQATT, CDR2 SNEGSKA (reference sequence). The CDR3 length is 11 residues.

This sequence joins TRBV6-5 and TRBJ1-5, with no clear D. The V gene's germline CDR1 is MNHEY and CDR2 SVGAGI. The CDR3 is 14 residues long. Trimming shortened V by 6 bases and J by 2 bases, and 11 bases separated the two germline ends. The CDR3 DNA is TGTGCCAGCAGCCTCGGACGGGGCAATCAGCCCCAGCATTTT. Protein: CASSLGRGNQPQHF.

The chain joins TRBV9 to TRBJ1-4; D gene uncertain. The germline V gene encodes CDR1 SGDLS and CDR2 YYNGEE. The CDR3 is made up of 14 amino acids. Between the trimmed V and J ends, which lost 0 bases and 5 bases, there was a span of 8 bases. The CDR3 coding sequence is TGTGCCAGCAGCGTAGACAGCGAAAATGAAAAACTGTTTTTT. The encoded protein is CASSVDSENEKLFF.

The CDR3 nucleotides are TGTGCCAGCAGTTTATCGCCGGTGCGTGGCCAGCCCCAGCATTTT. Translated: CASSLSPVRGQPQHF. The rearrangement links TRBV27 to TRBJ1-5; D not certain. The CDR3 consists of 15 residues. V was pared by 0 bases and J by 7 bases, with 13 bases between. Looked up from germline, CDR1 is MNHEY and CDR2 is SMNVEV (reference sequence).

J is TRBJ1-5 and V is TRBV7-9, with no clear D. The CDR3 length is 15 residues. The V gene lost 3 bases and the J gene lost 3 bases, with 12 bases spanning the gap. The germline gives CDR1 SEHNR, CDR2 FQNEAQ (reference sequence). CDR3 loop: CASSFATGANQPQHF. The CDR3 DNA follows: TGTGCCAGCAGCTTCGCAACGGGCGCCAATCAGCCCCAGCATTTT.

V and J are TRBV5-4 and TRBJ2-3; D is undetermined. V was pared by 4 bases and J by 2 bases, with 17 bases between. This CDR3 region has 16 residues. Germline V gene data show CDR1 as SGHNT and CDR2 as YYREEE (reference sequence). CDR3 sequence: CASSKQPGDLTDTQYF. In DNA form, the CDR3 reads TGTGCCAGCAGCAAACAGCCTGGTGACCTCACAGATACGCAGTATTTT.

The V gene is TRBV19, the J gene TRBJ1-1, with 8 bases matching TRBD1. In germline, CDR1 is LNHDA, CDR2 SQIVND (reference sequence). Losses at the gene ends were 5 bases for V and 2 bases for J; bases not matched to a gene: 7. The CDR3 runs to 15 residues. The CDR3 here is CASSARGQGNTEAFF. The CDR3 DNA reads TGTGCCAGTAGTGCCCGAGGACAGGGAAACACTGAAGCTTTCTTT.

CDR3 in DNA: TGCGCCAGCAGCCAAGAGGGGACTAGCTTGTCTCCAGCCAAAAACATTCAGTACTTC. Its protein product is CASSQEGTSLSPAKNIQYF. This chain links TRBV4-3 with TRBJ2-4; 9 nucleotides line up with TRBD2. Germline V lookup: CDR1 LGHNA, CDR2 YSLEER. V was clipped by 0 bases and J by 0 bases; unmatched bases: 9. The CDR3 runs 19 residues.

This clone was counted between two and nine times. The CDR3 region has the DNA TGCGCCAGCAGTGGGGCGAACACTGAAGCTTTCTTT. Its protein product is CASSGANTEAFF. The V and J genes are TRBV10-2 and TRBJ1-1; D is ambiguous. This CDR3 is built from 12 residues. Trimming cost V 4 bases and J 1 base, with 4 bases left between them. CDR1 is WSHSY, CDR2 SAAADI, per germline.

The V gene is TRBV19, the J gene TRBJ2-5; tentatively, D is TRBD2 (5 bases). Per the germline V gene, CDR1 is LNHDA and CDR2 is SQIVND (reference sequence). The CDR3 runs 13 residues. Trimming left V 5 bases short and J 2 bases short, with 9 bases between. The CDR3: CASSPPGQETQYF. The CDR3 nucleotides are TGTGCCAGTAGTCCCCCGGGACAAGAGACCCAGTACTTC.

The table lists this clone with many counts. The chain recombines TRBV27 with TRBJ1-5, with 10 bases fitting TRBD1. This CDR3 is built from 17 residues. The V and J ends lost 0 bases and 3 bases, in that order; junction bases with no gene match: 5. Germline lookup yields CDR1 MNHEY and CDR2 SMNVEV (reference sequence). In nucleotides, the CDR3 is TGTGCCAGCAGTTTATCTGTGGGACAGGGGTCCAATCAGCCCCAGCATTTT. Amino acids: CASSLSVGQGSNQPQHF.

The rearrangement uses TRBV29-1 and TRBJ2-1; perhaps TRBD1 as D (6 bases). Deletions cut 6 bases from V and 8 bases from J, with 11 bases between. Germline V gene sequence: CDR1 SQVTM, CDR2 ANQGSEA. The CDR3 is 11 residues long. The CDR3 DNA reads as TGCAGCGTAGGGGACAACTATGAGCAGTTCTTC. Translated: CSVGDNYEQFF.

J is TRBJ2-5 and V is TRBV4-2, with 10 bases lining up with TRBD2. The length of the CDR3 is 19 residues. Germline CDR1 reads LGHNA; CDR2 reads YNFKEQ. The V segment lost 0 bases and the J segment 5 bases; nucleotides outside the gene matches: 15. Written as DNA, the CDR3 is TGTGCCAGCAGCCAAGATCTGCGGAGCGGGGGGGCCTTCCCCGAGACCCAGTACTTC. This translates into CASSQDLRSGGAFPETQYF.